Shown below are 25 T cell receptor beta chains from a single sample sequenced in a study of CD8 T cells in ankylosing spondylitis. TCRdb re-called the 5' RACE reads with MiXCR, one entry per CDR3 protein. This sample has approximately 130,000 distinct CDR3 sequences; about 10% occur once, and the top ten carry roughly 4%. The specimen sequenced was blood, either unsorted or a sorted T cell fraction (not recorded which). The receptors were sampled from a female donor with ankylosing spondylitis or in good health (not recorded which).

This clonotype has only a few counts. This chain uses TRBV6-6 with TRBJ2-7; the match to TRBD2 covers 13 bases. Per germline, CDR1 MNHNY and CDR2 SVGAGI (reference sequence). There are 15 residues in the CDR3. J lost 6 bases, V lost 4 bases, and 6 bases had no gene match. The CDR3 DNA follows: TGTGCCAGCAGTTCCCCGACTAGCGGGAGGCTCGAGCAGTACTTC. Protein: CASSSPTSGRLEQYF.

This clonotype appeared many times. The chain combines TRBV18 with TRBJ2-3; 11 nucleotides agree with TRBD1. V lost 5 bases and J lost 5; bases outside the gene matches: 9. The CDR3 has 16 amino acids. Per the germline V gene, CDR1 is KGHSH and CDR2 is LQKENI. The CDR3 here is CASSSLDRGLGDTQYF. DNA of the CDR3: TGTGCCAGCTCATCCTTGGACAGGGGGCTTGGAGATACGCAGTATTTT.

This clonotype was found many times. This rearrangement joins TRBV29-1 to TRBJ2-7; 8 nucleotides align to TRBD1. CDR3 size: 14 residues. Trimming cost V 4 bases and J 4 bases; bases outside gene matches: 9. Germline CDR1 SQVTM, CDR2 ANQGSEA. CDR3 sequence reads: CSVAYGTGPYEQYF. In DNA form, the CDR3 reads TGCAGCGTTGCCTATGGGACAGGACCTTACGAGCAGTACTTC.

This clonotype occurred many times. The V and J genes are TRBV2 and TRBJ1-2; D not resolved. This CDR3 region has 14 residues. Trimming stripped 4 bases from V and 3 bases from J, with 12 bases between. Germline V gene sequence: CDR1 SNHLY, CDR2 FYNNEI. The CDR3: CASSGTGSYYGYTF. The CDR3 nucleotides read TGTGCCAGCAGTGGGACGGGGTCGTACTATGGCTACACCTTC.

The table lists this clonotype with many counts. The chain uses TRBV6-1 and TRBJ1-1, with D maybe TRBD1 (5 bases). Germline V CDR1 and CDR2: MNHNS, SASEGT. Trimming took off 6 bases at V and 4 bases at J, with 9 bases between the two ends. The CDR3 totals 12 residues. CDR3 loop: CASSRVSTEAFF. CDR3 bases: TGTGCCAGCAGCAGGGTTAGCACTGAAGCTTTCTTT.

This clonotype was seen more than once but under ten times. The chain links TRBV18 to TRBJ2-1, with 12 positions matching TRBD2. CDR1 is KGHSH, CDR2 LQKENI, per germline. Trimming at V came to 2 bases and at J to 8 bases, leaving 4 bases not matched to a gene. CDR3 size: 15 residues. The CDR3 protein is CASSPSSGGAYEQFF. The CDR3 DNA reads TGTGCCAGCTCACCATCTAGCGGGGGGGCCTATGAGCAGTTCTTC. Full variable domain (remainder filled in from reference TRBV18 and TRBJ2-1): NAGVMQNPRHLVRRRGQEARLRCSPMKGHSHVYWYRQLPEEGLKFMVYLQKENIIDESGMPKERFSAEFPKEGPSILRIQQVVRGDSAAYFCASSPSSGGAYEQFFGPGTRLTVL.

This clonotype was observed at least ten times. The rearrangement links TRBV6-4 to TRBJ1-1, with TRBD1 matching 9 bases. The CDR3 length is 14 residues. Germline CDR1 and CDR2: MRHNA and SNTAGT. V was clipped by 5 bases and J by 1 base; unmatched bases: 2. CDR3 sequence: CASSPGQGNTEAFF. CDR3 sequence (DNA): TGTGCCAGCAGTCCGGGACAGGGGAACACTGAAGCTTTCTTT.

The V and J genes are TRBV7-2 and TRBJ1-3; TRBD1 aligns across 12 bases. CDR1 and CDR2 (germline): SGHTA, FQGNSA. The V gene end was trimmed by 5 bases and the J gene end by 2 bases; junction bases not matched to a gene: 7. CDR3 size: 17 residues. CDR3 DNA sequence: TGTGCCAGCAGCGGAGGGACAGGGGGCTCCACTGGAAACACCATATATTTT. Translated: CASSGGTGGSTGNTIYF. Complete variable domain (other parts from reference TRBV7-2 and TRBJ1-3): GAGVSQSPSNKVTEKGKDVELRCDPISGHTALYWYRQSLGQGLEFLIYFQGNSAPDKSGLPSDRFSAERTGGSVSTLTIQRTQQEDSAVYLCASSGGTGGSTGNTIYFGEGSWLTVV.

In its sample, this clonotype was seen a few times. The chain has TRBV20-1 and TRBJ1-2; D might be TRBD1 (6 bases). With 2 bases removed from V and 0 bases from J, the gap between germline ends came to 13 bases. The CDR3 loop spans 15 amino acids. Germline CDR1 and CDR2: DFQATT and SNEGSKA (reference sequence). The CDR3 nucleotides are TGCAGTGCTAGATTACAGGGAAATTCTAACTATGGCTACACCTTC. This sequence encodes CSARLQGNSNYGYTF.

This clonotype was counted many times. CDR3 in DNA: TGCAGTGCTAGAGGGGGGAGTAACGGGAGAAATGAGCAGTTCTTC. Translation gives CSARGGSNGRNEQFF. The J gene is TRBJ2-1, the V gene TRBV20-1; weak D call: TRBD2 (6 bases). CDR1 DFQATT and CDR2 SNEGSKA come from the germline V gene (reference sequence). The CDR3 has 15 residues. The V and J ends lost 1 base and 7 bases respectively, with 17 bases between them.

This clonotype was observed many times. The DNA for the CDR3 is TGCGCCAGCAGCTTCGACAGAACTAACTATGGCTACACCTTC. It encodes CASSFDRTNYGYTF. The chain recombines TRBV5-1 with TRBJ1-2, with a possible D match to TRBD1 (5 bases). The CDR3 contains 14 residues. Germline V gene sequence: CDR1 SGHRS, CDR2 YFSETQ. The V and J ends lost 2 bases and 0 bases respectively, with 8 bases between them.

This clonotype was found many times. V gene TRBV12-3 or TRBV12-4 combines with J gene TRBJ2-7; D call uncertain. The CDR3 runs 12 residues. V was pared by 3 bases and J by 11 bases, with 14 bases between. The CDR3 loop reads CASSFGRGGEYF. CDR3 bases: TGTGCCAGCAGTTTCGGGCGCGGTGGAGAGTACTTC.

This clonotype came up many times. The V and J genes are TRBV9 and TRBJ2-3; TRBD2 matches at 8 bases. Unmatched junction bases numbered 12, after V lost 4 bases and J lost 2 bases. Germline-derived CDR1 and CDR2 are SGDLS and YYNGEE. CDR3 length: 17 amino acids. The CDR3 reads CASSPLISGGNTDTQYF. DNA of the CDR3: TGTGCCAGCAGCCCACTCATATCGGGGGGGAACACAGATACGCAGTATTTT.

This clonotype was observed at least ten times. The J gene is TRBJ1-2, the V gene TRBV10-3; D gene ambiguous. V lost 8 bases to trimming and J lost 1 base, with 8 bases between them. This CDR3 spans 12 amino acids. Per germline, CDR1 ENHRY and CDR2 SYGVKD. Written as DNA, the CDR3 is TGTGCCATCGGTGCGGGTAACTATGGCTACACCTTC. This translates into CAIGAGNYGYTF.

This clonotype was seen repeatedly, ten times or more. The CDR3 DNA sequence: TGTGCCACCAGTGATTCCCCGGGACAGGGCACAGATACGCAGTATTTT. Encoded protein: CATSDSPGQGTDTQYF. The genes are TRBV24-1 and TRBJ2-3; 8 positions match TRBD1. The V and J ends lost 2 bases and 1 base, in that order; junction bases with no gene match: 4. The germline V gene has CDR1 KGHDR and CDR2 SFDVKD. The CDR3 has 16 residues.

This clonotype has a count of ten or more. J is TRBJ2-3 and V is TRBV9; TRBD1 aligns across 7 bases. Trimming at V came to 1 base and at J to 4 bases, leaving 3 bases not matched to a gene. The CDR3 has 14 residues. Germline assignment: CDR1 SGDLS and CDR2 YYNGEE. CDR3: CASSVRQGADTQYF. The CDR3 bases are TGTGCCAGCAGCGTACGTCAGGGGGCAGATACGCAGTATTTT.

In its sample, this clonotype was seen many times. The rearrangement joins TRBV12-3 or TRBV12-4 to TRBJ1-6; TRBD1 is a possible D gene (5 bases). This CDR3 region has 15 residues. Trimming shortened V by 0 bases and J by 9 bases, and 12 bases separated the two germline ends. Written as DNA, the CDR3 is TGTGCCAGCAGTTTAGCGGGCAGGGTAGCTTCACCCCTCCACTTT. Protein: CASSLAGRVASPLHF.

Ten or more counts support this clonotype. The chain joins TRBV11-2 to TRBJ2-1; 13 bases map to TRBD2. CDR1 and CDR2 from the germline V gene are SGHAT and FQNNGV. The V gene end was trimmed by 6 bases and the J gene end by 4 bases; junction bases not matched to a gene: 6. The CDR3 length is 16 residues. CDR3 sequence: CASSKLGLAGYNEQFF. The CDR3 bases are TGTGCCAGCAGTAAGCTGGGACTAGCGGGATACAATGAGCAGTTCTTC.

This clonotype was observed many times. The V gene is TRBV10-3, the J gene TRBJ2-7, with no clear D. This CDR3 is built from 12 residues. The V gene's germline CDR1 is ENHRY and CDR2 SYGVKD. V was clipped by 6 bases and J by 6 bases, with 12 bases between them. The CDR3 nucleotides are TGTGCCATCAGCCCTTACGGGCTCGAGCAGTACTTC. The encoded protein is CAISPYGLEQYF.

This clonotype appeared a few times. The V and J genes are TRBV20-1 and TRBJ2-1, with 9 bases fitting TRBD2. V was pared by 3 bases and J by 6 bases, with 6 bases of the junction left unmatched. CDR1 and CDR2 (germline): DFQATT, SNEGSKA (reference sequence). The length of the CDR3 is 14 residues. The CDR3 protein is CSASRGLAFNEQFF. CDR3 sequence (DNA): TGCAGTGCTAGTAGGGGACTAGCATTCAATGAGCAGTTCTTC.

The table lists this clonotype with many counts. The chain employs TRBV4-1 and TRBJ1-2, with D possibly matching TRBD1 (6 bases). The CDR3 has 14 amino acids. The V gene lost 2 bases and the J gene lost 2 bases, with 9 bases spanning the gap. Germline V CDR1 and CDR2: MGHRA, YSYEKL. The CDR3 DNA reads as TGCGCCAGCAGCCAACGGGGGGCCAACTATGGCTACACCTTC. Protein: CASSQRGANYGYTF.

This clonotype came up many times. V and J are TRBV5-1 and TRBJ2-2; 8 nucleotides line up with TRBD1. With 4 bases clipped from V and 1 base from J, the junction kept 6 bases outside the gene matches. The CDR3 consists of 16 residues. The germline CDR1 and CDR2 sequences are SGHRS and YFSETQ. The CDR3 DNA is TGCGCCAGCAGCAGGATAGGACAGGGGAACACCGGGGAGCTGTTTTTT. It yields the protein CASSRIGQGNTGELFF.

The chain combines TRBV7-2 with TRBJ2-4; D is unclear. The V end lost 4 bases, the J end lost 4 bases, and 8 bases lay between the germline ends. The CDR3 length is 13 residues. Germline V gives CDR1 SGHTA, CDR2 FQGNSA. CDR3 sequence: CASSYDWKNIQYF. CDR3 nucleotide sequence: TGTGCCAGCAGCTATGACTGGAAAAACATTCAGTACTTC.

In this sample, this clonotype turned up a few times. The V gene is TRBV10-3, the J gene TRBJ2-3, with TRBD2 as a possible D gene (6 bases). Per the germline V gene, CDR1 is ENHRY and CDR2 is SYGVKD. V lost 7 bases, J lost 5 bases, and 13 bases lay in between. There are 13 residues in the CDR3. For the CDR3, the DNA is TGTGCCATCACGGGGGAGAGTGGAGATACGCAGTATTTT. Translation gives CAITGESGDTQYF.

The table lists this clonotype with many counts. The rearrangement uses TRBV5-1 and TRBJ2-5; no firm D call. CDR3 length: 14 residues. Trimming took 0 bases from V and 5 from J, leaving 11 bases between them. Germline assignment: CDR1 SGHRS and CDR2 YFSETQ. This CDR3 is CASSLAFGQETQYF. The CDR3 coding sequence is TGCGCCAGCAGCTTGGCGTTCGGGCAGGAGACCCAGTACTTC.